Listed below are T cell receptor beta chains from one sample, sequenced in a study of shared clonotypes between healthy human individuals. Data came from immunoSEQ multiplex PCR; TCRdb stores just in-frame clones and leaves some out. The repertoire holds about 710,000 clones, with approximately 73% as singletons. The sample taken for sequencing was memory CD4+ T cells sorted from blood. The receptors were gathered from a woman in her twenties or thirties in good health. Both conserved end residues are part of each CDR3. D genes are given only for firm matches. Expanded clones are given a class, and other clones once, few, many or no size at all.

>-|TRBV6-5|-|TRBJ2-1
TGTGCCAGCACCTTGGGACCGACCTCCTACAATGAGCAGTTCTTC
CASTLGPTSYNEQFF
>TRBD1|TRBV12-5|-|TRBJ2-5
TGTGCTAGTGGTTTGGACTCGGGACAGGGAGCGACCCAGTACTTC
CASGLDSGQGATQYF
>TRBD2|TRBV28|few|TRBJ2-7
TGTGCCAGCAGTTCGGGGGGGGTCAGGAACGAGCAGTACTTC
CASSSGGVRNEQYF
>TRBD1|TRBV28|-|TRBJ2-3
TGTGCCAGCAGAACAGGGGTCGATACGCAGTATTTT
CASRTGVDTQYF
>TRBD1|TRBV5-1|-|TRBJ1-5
TGCGCCAGCAGCTGGAACCACACCGGGACAGGGTTTTCCAGCAATCAGCCCCAGCATTTT
CASSWNHTGTGFSSNQPQHF
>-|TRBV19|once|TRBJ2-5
TGTGCCAGTAGTATAAGGGAGACCCAGTACTTC
CASSIRETQYF
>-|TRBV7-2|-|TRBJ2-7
TGTGCCAGCAGCTTAGTGGGGGTCGAGCAGTACTTC
CASSLVGVEQYF
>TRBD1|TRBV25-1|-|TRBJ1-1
TGTGCCAGCAGTGACACCAGGGGACAGGGCACTGAAGCTTTCTTT
CASSDTRGQGTEAFF
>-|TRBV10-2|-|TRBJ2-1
TGCGCCAGCTGCGAGGCCAATGAGCAGTTCTTC
CASCEANEQFF
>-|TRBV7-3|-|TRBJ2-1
TGTGCCAGCAGCCCTCAGGGTGGGAGTGACAATGAGCAGTTCTTC
CASSPQGGSDNEQFF
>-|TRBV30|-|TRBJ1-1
TGTGCCTGGAGTATAGGTGGGCCCCTCGAAGCTTTCTTT
CAWSIGGPLEAFF
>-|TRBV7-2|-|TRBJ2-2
TGTGCCAGCACCCGGAACGGAGGGCCGACCGGGGAGCTGTTTTTT
CASTRNGGPTGELFF
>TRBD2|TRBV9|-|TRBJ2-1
TGTGCCAGTTGGACTAGCGGGAGCGATGAGCAGTTCTTC
CASWTSGSDEQFF
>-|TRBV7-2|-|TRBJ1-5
TGTGCCAGCAGCTTTTGGGGGGCTAGCAATCAGCCCCAGCATTTT
CASSFWGASNQPQHF
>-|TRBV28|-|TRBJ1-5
TGTGCCAGCAGTTCCCACCAAACGTCGCCCCAGCATTTT
CASSSHQTSPQHF
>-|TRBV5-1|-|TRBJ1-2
TGCGCCAGCAGCTTGAGTCAGGGCTATGGCTACACCTTC
CASSLSQGYGYTF
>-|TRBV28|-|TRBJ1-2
TGTGCCAGCAATAAAATTCCCTCGGGCTACACCTTC
CASNKIPSGYTF
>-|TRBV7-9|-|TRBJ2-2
TGTGCCAGCAGCCCTAGACCGATTGCTAACACCGGGGAGCTGTTTTTT
CASSPRPIANTGELFF
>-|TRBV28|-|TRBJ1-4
TGTGCCAGCAGTCCCCCCCGTAGTAATGAAAAACTGTTTTTT
CASSPPRSNEKLFF
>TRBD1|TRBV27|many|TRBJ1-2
TGTGCCAGCGGCCAGCCGGGACAGGGGATCTATGGCTACACCTTC
CASGQPGQGIYGYTF
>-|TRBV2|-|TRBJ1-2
TGTGCCAGCAGCGGTAACTATGGCTACACCTTC
CASSGNYGYTF
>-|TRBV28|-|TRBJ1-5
TGTGCCAGCAGTTTTCGCGGGGGCGGGCAGCCCCAGCATTTT
CASSFRGGGQPQHF
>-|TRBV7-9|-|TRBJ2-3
TGTGCCAGCAGCCCCGGGGCCCTGGGGGCGCAGTATTTT
CASSPGALGAQYF
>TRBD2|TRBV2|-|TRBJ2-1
TGTGCCAGCAGCCGGGAGGGATATGAGCAGTTCTTC
CASSREGYEQFF
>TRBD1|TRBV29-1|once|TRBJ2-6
TGCAGCGTTAGGGCCCGGGACAGGGTTTCTGGGGCCAACGTCCTGACTTTC
CSVRARDRVSGANVLTF
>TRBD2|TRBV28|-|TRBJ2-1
TGTGCCAGCAGTTTATGGCTAGCGGGAGGGCCGGCAGTCCGTGGATCCTACAATGAGCAGTTCTTC
CASSLWLAGGPAVRGSYNEQFF
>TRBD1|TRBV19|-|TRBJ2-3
TGTGCCTGCCGCTCCGGGGACAGGGCGGTAACAGATACGCAGTATTTT
CACRSGDRAVTDTQYF
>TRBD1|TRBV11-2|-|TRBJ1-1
TGTGCCAGCAGCTTACGTCGGGACAGTATGAACACTGAAGCTTTCTTT
CASSLRRDSMNTEAFF
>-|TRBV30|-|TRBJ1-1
TGTGCCTGGAGTCCGGGGCTGAACACTGAAGCTTTCTTT
CAWSPGLNTEAFF
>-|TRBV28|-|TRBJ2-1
TGTGCCAGCCGAGCGCAGCGGAACTCCTACAATGAGCAGTTCTTC
CASRAQRNSYNEQFF
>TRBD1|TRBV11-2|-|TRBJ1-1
TGTGCCAGCAGCTTGGGACAGGGGGAAGCTTTCTTT
CASSLGQGEAFF
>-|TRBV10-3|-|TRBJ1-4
TGTGCCACGAGCTATTTGGAGAATGAAAAACTGTTTTTT
CATSYLENEKLFF
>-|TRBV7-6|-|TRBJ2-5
TGTGCCAGCAGCTTAGCGGGAGTCCAAGAGACCCAGTACTTC
CASSLAGVQETQYF
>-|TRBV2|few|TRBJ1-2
TGTGCCAGCAGGGGGAACCAGATATCCTATGGCTACACCTTC
CASRGNQISYGYTF
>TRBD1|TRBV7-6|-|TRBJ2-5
TGTGCCAGCAGCTTAGGGACAGGCCGAGAGACCCAGTACTTC
CASSLGTGRETQYF
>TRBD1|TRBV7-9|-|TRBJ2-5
TGTGCCAGCAGCCGGGACAGAGAGACCCAGTACTTC
CASSRDRETQYF
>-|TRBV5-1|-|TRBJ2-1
TGCGCCAGCAGTGAGGGGTACAATGAGCAGTTCTTC
CASSEGYNEQFF
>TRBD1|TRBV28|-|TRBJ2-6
TGTGCCGCAGAAACAGGGGGTGTATCTGGGGCCAACGTCCTGACTTTC
CAAETGGVSGANVLTF
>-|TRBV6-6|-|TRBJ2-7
TGTGCCAGCAGTCTGTCCTCGTCCGGCGAGCAGTACTTC
CASSLSSSGEQYF
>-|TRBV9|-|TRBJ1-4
TGTGCCAGCAGCGTAGCGGGGTATAATGAAAAACTGTTTTTT
CASSVAGYNEKLFF
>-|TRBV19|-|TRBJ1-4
TGTGCCAGTAGTAACCTGGGACGCCCCGGTGAAAAACTGTTTTTT
CASSNLGRPGEKLFF
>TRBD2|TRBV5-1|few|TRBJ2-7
TGCGCCAGCAGCTTAACTTGGACTAGCGGTTACGAGCAGTACTTC
CASSLTWTSGYEQYF
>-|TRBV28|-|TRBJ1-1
TGTGCCAGCAGCCCAGGTGTGAACACTGAAGCTTTCTTT
CASSPGVNTEAFF
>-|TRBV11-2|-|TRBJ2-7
TGTGCCAGCAGCTTAGATAGGGTCCGGGGCGAGCAGTACTTC
CASSLDRVRGEQYF
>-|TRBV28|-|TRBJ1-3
TGTGCCAGCAGTTTAGGGAGGTTGGCCCATGGAAACACCATATATTTT
CASSLGRLAHGNTIYF
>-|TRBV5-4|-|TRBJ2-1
TGTGCCAGCAGCTTCAAAACCGGGACTTACAATGAGCAGTTCTTC
CASSFKTGTYNEQFF
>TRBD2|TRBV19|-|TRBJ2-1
TGTGCCAGTAGTGGGAGCGGGAGGGCCCCCAATGAGCAGTTCTTC
CASSGSGRAPNEQFF
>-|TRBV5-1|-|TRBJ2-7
TGCGCCAGCAGCTTGGAACAGGACTTACGATCCTACGAGCAGTACTTC
CASSLEQDLRSYEQYF
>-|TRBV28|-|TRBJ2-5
TGTGCCAGCAGTTTAACTGGGAGTAGAAAGACCCAGTACTTC
CASSLTGSRKTQYF
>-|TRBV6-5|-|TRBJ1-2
TGTGCCAGCAGCCCCCCCGGGGTAGATGGCTACACCTTC
CASSPPGVDGYTF
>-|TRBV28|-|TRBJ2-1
TGTGCCAGCAGCCGGAGATTAGCCGAACCGTTCTTC
CASSRRLAEPFF
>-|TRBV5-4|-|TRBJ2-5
TGTGCCAGCAGCCCCCCCCAGGTCGGGGCCCAAGAGACCCAGTACTTC
CASSPPQVGAQETQYF
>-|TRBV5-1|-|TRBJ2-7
TGCGCCAGCAGCTTCCAGGGGAGCCGACGCGAGCAGTACTTC
CASSFQGSRREQYF
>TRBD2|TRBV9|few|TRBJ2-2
TGTGCCAGCAGCGTAGCCACAACCTCGGGACTAGCGGGAGGGCCGAACACCGGGGAGCTGTTTTTT
CASSVATTSGLAGGPNTGELFF
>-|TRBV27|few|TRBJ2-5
TGTGCCAGCAGGAGGGTATGGGACCAAGAGACCCAGTACTTC
CASRRVWDQETQYF
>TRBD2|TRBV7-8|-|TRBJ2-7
TGTGCCAGCAGCTCGATAGCGGGAGGGCCTGACGAGCAGTACTTC
CASSSIAGGPDEQYF
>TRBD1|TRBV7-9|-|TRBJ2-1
TGTGCCAGCAGCTTCCCCCGGGACAGGTACAATGAGCAGTTCTTC
CASSFPRDRYNEQFF
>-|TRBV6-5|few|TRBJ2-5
TGTGCCAGCAGTTACTCTCAGGGGTCCTCAGAGACCCAGTACTTC
CASSYSQGSSETQYF
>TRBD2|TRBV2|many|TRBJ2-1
TGTGCCAGCAGGCCCTCGACTAGCGGGGACTACAATGAGCAGTTCTTC
CASRPSTSGDYNEQFF